The T cell receptor beta chain under discussion was sequenced for a study of T cells in Graves' hyperthyroidism and ophthalmopathy. Stable hyperthyroidism: no ophthalmopathy progression over 18 months of follow-up. The TCR beta CDR3 regions underwent amplification using RNA transcripts as the source. A first-round RT-PCR of the TCR CDR3 used the HTBI primer set. TCRdb redid the calling of the multiplex PCR reads with MiXCR, one entry per CDR3 protein. The sample contains 550,000 to 800,000 distinct CDR3 sequences, 15% to 20% of which appear only once. Sequenced input: blood. This sequence was found in a man younger than 35 with Graves' hyperthyroidism.

In DNA, the CDR3 is TGTGCCAGCGTGGCAAGCGGTCCCTCCTACGAGCAGTACTTC. Amino acids: CASVASGPSYEQYF. The chain uses TRBV28 and TRBJ2-7; perhaps TRBD2 as D (5 bases). V lost 8 bases and J 0 bases, leaving 14 bases between the germline ends. Germline V CDR1 and CDR2: MDHEN, SYDVKM. The CDR3 covers 14 residues.